Each of the 5 T cell receptor beta chains below was sequenced from the same sample in a study of blood T cells in healthy people across ages. Next came a second PCR, run for about 7 to 11 cycles, which used a sample-barcoded 5' primer along with a J-beta primer mix. TCRdb used MiXCR to reprocess the 5' RACE reads, holding one entry per CDR3 protein. Of under 1 million distinct CDR3 sequences in the sample, around 45% were seen once. Sequences were obtained from blood. These receptors came from a man aged 55 to 70 in good health.

The chain uses TRBV20-1 and TRBJ1-1; D is uncertain. This CDR3 comprises 11 residues. V was trimmed by 6 bases and J by 11 bases, leaving 16 bases between them. The germline CDR1 and CDR2 sequences are DFQATT and SNEGSKA (reference sequence). CDR3 in DNA: TGCAGTGCGGGGATCGGTGCGATGGCTTTCTTT. Amino acids: CSAGIGAMAFF.

On this clonotype: Being one base from a much bigger clone, this may be a read error. The chain links TRBV10-1 to TRBJ2-1, with a tentative D call TRBD2 (5 bases). Germline CDR1 is WNHNN and CDR2 is SYGVQD (reference sequence). This CDR3 region has 16 residues. Trimming shortened V by 0 bases and J by 13 bases, and 22 bases separated the two germline ends. Here the CDR3 reads CASSESGSSSMETQFF. The CDR3 DNA is TGCGCCAGCAGTGAGTCGGGATCATCTAGCATGGAGACCCAGTTCTTC.

The J gene is TRBJ1-1, the V gene TRBV14; D may be TRBD1 (6 bases). Germline V gene data show CDR1 as SGHDN and CDR2 as FVKESK. CDR3 length: 13 residues. V was trimmed by 5 bases and J by 6 bases, leaving 13 bases between them. This CDR3 is CASSFRTAPEAFF. CDR3 bases: TGTGCCAGCAGCTTCCGGACAGCCCCTGAAGCTTTCTTT.

The gene calls are TRBV11-1 and TRBJ1-1; perhaps TRBD1 as D (6 bases). V lost 6 bases, J lost 1 base, and 12 bases lay in between. The CDR3 extends over 14 amino acids. Germline assignment: CDR1 SGHAT and CDR2 FQDESV (reference sequence). CDR3 loop: CASSIGTWNTEAFF. CDR3 sequence (DNA): TGTGCCAGCAGTATCGGGACATGGAACACTGAAGCTTTCTTT.

This clonotype was counted a few times. The V call is TRBV18, the J call TRBJ2-6, with TRBD1 identical over 8 bases. Looked up from germline, CDR1 is KGHSH and CDR2 is LQKENI. The CDR3 consists of 18 residues. The V gene end was trimmed by 3 bases and the J gene end by 0 bases; junction bases not matched to a gene: 7. The DNA for the CDR3 is TGTGCCAGCTCACCCTCGGACAGGGTTCGCTCTGGGGCCAACGTCCTGACTTTC. Protein sequence: CASSPSDRVRSGANVLTF.